These 15 T cell receptor beta chains originate from one sample sequenced in a study of cytomegalovirus exposure and HLA in healthy donors. Vbeta (60) and Jbeta (13) primers were used in the PCR. TCRdb's table, derived via immunoSEQ multiplex PCR, lists solely in-frame clones and lacks some. The top ten hold around 4.4% of the sample, which has roughly 140,000 clones, 80% seen once. The sequenced sample was PBMCs. These receptor sequences come from a man between 35 and 55 years old in good health and CMV-seronegative.

The V call is TRBV6-5, the J call TRBJ1-2, with 8 bases matching TRBD1. CDR3 length: 15 residues. The germline V gene has CDR1 MNHEY and CDR2 SVGAGI. With V trimmed by 4 bases and J by 4 bases, 8 bases remained unmatched. The CDR3 sequence is CASSFYLGQGYGYTF. The CDR3 DNA follows: TGTGCCAGCAGTTTTTACCTCGGACAGGGCTATGGCTACACCTTC.

The chain carries TRBV6-5 and TRBJ2-1, with D uncertain. V gave up 4 bases and J gave up 10 bases, with 14 bases separating them. The CDR3 extends over 13 amino acids. Germline assignment: CDR1 MNHEY and CDR2 SVGAGI. This CDR3 is CASSFGRWREQFF. The CDR3 DNA is TGTGCCAGCAGTTTCGGTCGGTGGCGGGAGCAGTTCTTC.

This clone was seen a few times. The rearrangement links TRBV5-6 to TRBJ2-2, with D possibly TRBD1 on 5 matching bases. Trimming removed 8 bases at V and 5 bases at J, with 13 bases between. The CDR3 runs 13 residues. CDR1 and CDR2 from the germline V gene are SGHDT and YYEEEE. The CDR3 sequence is CASSTGTTGELFF. The CDR3 DNA sequence: TGTGCCAGTAGTACAGGCACAACCGGGGAGCTGTTTTTT.

V usage is TRBV5-1 and J usage is TRBJ1-3; D is uncertain. Germline CDR1 SGHRS, CDR2 YFSETQ. Deletions cut 0 bases from V and 0 bases from J, with 10 bases between. The CDR3 is made up of 16 amino acids. CDR3 residues: CASSLDEGLSGNTIYF. The CDR3 DNA sequence: TGCGCCAGCAGCTTGGATGAGGGCCTCTCTGGAAACACCATATATTTT.

This rearrangement joins TRBV25-1 to TRBJ1-6; D might be TRBD1 (5 bases). The CDR3 consists of 16 residues. V lost 4 bases, J lost 5 bases, and 15 bases lay in between. Per the germline V gene, CDR1 is MGHDK and CDR2 is SYGVNS. The CDR3 coding sequence is TGTGCCAGCAGTGGCCCCCAGGGCTTCCATAATTCACCCCTCCACTTT. Its translation: CASSGPQGFHNSPLHF.

The chain couples TRBV19 to TRBJ1-5, with D possibly being TRBD1 (6 bases). The ends were cut back, 10 bases at V and 2 bases at J, with 15 bases in the middle. Germline V CDR1 and CDR2: LNHDA, SQIVND (reference sequence). The CDR3 loop spans 14 amino acids. Here the CDR3 DNA reads TGTGCCACTCTACAGGGACATGGCAATCAGCCCCAGCATTTT. This codes for CATLQGHGNQPQHF.

The chain joins TRBV7-2 to TRBJ1-6, with no clear D. The ends were cut back, 1 base at V and 0 bases at J, with 7 bases in the middle. CDR1 SGHTA and CDR2 FQGNSA come from the germline V gene. The CDR3 is 16 amino acids. The CDR3 protein is CASSLGRGSYNSPLHF. CDR3 bases: TGTGCCAGCAGCTTAGGGCGGGGCTCCTATAATTCACCCCTCCACTTT.

This clone turned up a few times. The rearrangement links TRBV6-6 to TRBJ1-1, with D hard to call. This CDR3 has 12 amino acids. Trimming took off 0 bases at V and 7 bases at J, with 6 bases between the two ends. In germline, CDR1 is MNHNY, CDR2 SVGAGI (reference sequence). The CDR3, as DNA: TGTGCCAGCAGTTACTCGGAGAGTGAAGCTTTCTTT. Translation: CASSYSESEAFF.

The V gene is TRBV7-9, the J gene TRBJ2-7; 9 nucleotides line up with TRBD1. The germline CDR1 and CDR2 sequences are SEHNR and FQNEAQ (reference sequence). Trimming removed 4 bases from V and 6 bases from J; junction bases left unmatched: 7. The CDR3 runs 14 residues. The CDR3 DNA reads as TGTGCCAGCAGCTACGGACAGGGGTTCGCCGAGCAGTACTTC. Its protein is CASSYGQGFAEQYF.

This clone appeared a few times. The genes are TRBV27 and TRBJ1-2; D unclear. V was shortened by 2 bases and J by 0 bases, with 7 bases between the two germline ends. This CDR3 comprises 14 residues. Germline-derived CDR1 and CDR2 are MNHEY and SMNVEV (reference sequence). The CDR3 loop is CASSLIGPNYGYTF. The CDR3 DNA reads as TGTGCCAGCAGTTTAATCGGTCCTAACTATGGCTACACCTTC.

V usage is TRBV5-1 and J usage is TRBJ1-2; 7 nucleotides align to TRBD1. Germline V gene data show CDR1 as SGHRS and CDR2 as YFSETQ. The ends lost 0 bases at V and 4 bases at J; junction bases unmatched: 6. The CDR3 covers 15 residues. CDR3 DNA sequence: TGCGCCAGCAGCTTGGAGAACCGGGACAGCTATGGCTACACCTTC. As protein: CASSLENRDSYGYTF.

V gene TRBV6-5 combines with J gene TRBJ2-5; 8 positions match TRBD1. The CDR3 is 14 residues long. Germline CDR1 reads MNHEY; CDR2 reads SVGAGI. V gave up 6 bases and J gave up 5 bases; unmatched junction bases: 8. As DNA, the CDR3 is TGTGCCAGCAGACGGACAGGGAGACGGGAGACCCAGTACTTC. Its protein is CASRRTGRRETQYF.

The V call is TRBV25-1, the J call TRBJ1-1, with D possibly being TRBD1 (5 bases). Germline values: CDR1 MGHDK, CDR2 SYGVNS. The CDR3 is 15 residues long. Trimming removed 5 bases at V and 4 bases at J, with 17 bases between. CDR3 nucleotides: TGTGCCAGCAGTTTAAAAAGGGGTTCAGCCACTGAAGCTTTCTTT. Protein: CASSLKRGSATEAFF.

The chain is built from TRBV6-6 and TRBJ2-3; D may be TRBD2 (5 bases). Germline CDR1 reads MNHNY; CDR2 reads SVGAGI (reference sequence). The CDR3 consists of 12 residues. V lost 8 bases to trimming and J lost 6 bases, with 12 bases between them. Here the CDR3 reads CASGGGFDTQYF. In DNA, the CDR3 is TGTGCCAGCGGAGGCGGGTTCGATACGCAGTATTTT.

This clone was detected once. V usage is TRBV5-6 and J usage is TRBJ2-2, with a tentative D call TRBD2 (6 bases). Trimming took off 0 bases at V and 3 bases at J, with 12 bases between the two ends. Germline values: CDR1 SGHDT, CDR2 YYEEEE. CDR3 length: 16 residues. Here the CDR3 reads CASSLVGGLDTGELFF. The CDR3 bases are TGTGCCAGCAGCTTGGTTGGAGGGCTCGACACCGGGGAGCTGTTTTTT.